This TCR beta chain was found in a study of T cell repertoires in cytomegalovirus infection (dated by TCRdb to between 2017 and 2020). In terms of the full investigation: Donor HLA type was relevant to the analysis, as public TCR beta signatures indicated carriage of CMV infection together with the matching HLA type. Study-wide conclusions, independent of this receptor: In the ex vivo response, HLA-C-restricted CMV-specific TCR beta clonotypes were dominant, and in two of eight donors the single most frequent clonotype came from this HLA-C-restricted group. Carriers of CMV infection plus the relevant HLA type were discriminated by the cumulative frequency of public TCR beta family members in the study cohort and in an independent roughly 400-donor cohort.

This clonotype was observed many times. The specificity of this receptor is unknown. The sample holds no much larger clone one base away, and base qualities are not on file. From its cysteine to its phenylalanine, the CDR3 spans 15 amino acids. This entry keeps only the CDR3 DNA: 45 bases, framed from base 1. CDR1 SGHTA and CDR2 FQGNSA were looked up in the germline V gene. Cut back by 4 bases and 0 bases, the V and J ends lie 13 bases apart. Sequencing took place on an Illumina HiSeq 1500. The raw public reads went through TCRdb reprocessing: fastp at Q25, MiXCR clone calling, in-frame beta chains kept. Rows matching on CDR3 protein sequence are summarized as one entry with the most common DNA and genes. The sample table records fewer than 300,000 distinct CDR3 sequences; more than 20% of these occur just once. Of the sample, 14% is held by the ten largest clones.

Sequenced sample: PBMCs. The sequence links TRBV7-2 to TRBJ2-7; possibly the D gene is TRBD1, per 6 matching bases. This receptor was obtained from a human donor in good health (CMV status not recorded). Some clones in this sample may be carry-over from other donors' samples. The CDR3 here reads CASSSRTASSYEQYF. The DNA reads as follows: TGTGCCAGCAGCTCTAGGACAGCTAGCTCCTACGAGCAGTACTTC.